This entry is about one T cell receptor beta chain. Its antigen is as yet unknown. Sequencing was performed with immunoSEQ multiplex PCR; in TCRdb, only in-frame clones are kept and a portion is missing. Among about 130,000 clones, about 92% were seen once, and the ten largest hold 4.4%. This CDR3 comprises 15 residues. Trimming stripped 4 bases from V and 3 bases from J, with 15 bases between. Germline V lookup: CDR1 KGHSH, CDR2 LQKENI. The source of the sample is a study of T cell responses to AZD1222 COVID-19 vaccine. Study observations and caveats: Baseline seropositivity characterized only a handful of AZD1222 recipients. White British donors predominated, females outnumbered males, and clonal diversity was possibly underestimated. Spike-specific TCR breadth and depth were elevated following two AZD1222 doses. Reportedly, nearly half the spike-specific TCRs target unmutated variant regions.

The sequence came from an adult in good health. This specimen was peripheral blood, taken on day 0 of MenACWY control vaccination. The rearrangement joins TRBV18 to TRBJ1-1; D possibly corresponds to TRBD1 (5 bases). The CDR3 sequence: CASSRTGQGYTEAFF. The CDR3 nucleotides are TGTGCCAGCTCACGCACCGGCCAGGGATACACTGAAGCTTTCTTT.